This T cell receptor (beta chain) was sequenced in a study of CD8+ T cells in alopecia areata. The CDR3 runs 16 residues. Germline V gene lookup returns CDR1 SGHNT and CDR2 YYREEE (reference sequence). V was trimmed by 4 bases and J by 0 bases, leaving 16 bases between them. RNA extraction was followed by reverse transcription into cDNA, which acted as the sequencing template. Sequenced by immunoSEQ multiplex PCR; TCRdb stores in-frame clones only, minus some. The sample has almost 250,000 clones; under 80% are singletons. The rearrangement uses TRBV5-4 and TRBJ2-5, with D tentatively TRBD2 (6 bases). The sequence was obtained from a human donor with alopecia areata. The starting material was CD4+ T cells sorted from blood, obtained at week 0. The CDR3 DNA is TGTGCCAGCAGCAAGACTCCGGGAGTCTACCAAGAGACCCAGTACTTC. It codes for CASSKTPGVYQETQYF.